Listed below are T cell receptor beta chains from one sample, sequenced in a study of T-cell reconstitution after alpha-beta-depleted transplantation in children. TCRdb used MiXCR to reprocess the PCR reads, holding one entry per CDR3 protein. The sample carries 200,000 to 300,000 distinct CDR3 sequences, about 11% recorded once. The source was PBMCs from the stem cell graft donor, collected from the stem cell graft. These receptors were collected from a human donor who donated a stem cell graft to a child with acute lymphoblastic leukemia. CDR3s include the opening cysteine and the closing phenylalanine or tryptophan. A D gene is named only where the DNA matches it firmly. The listing skips clone size in some rows; elsewhere it reads once, few, many or a size class.

>TRBV18|TRBJ1-2|many|.
TGTGCCAGCTCACCTCAGGCAGACTATGGCTACACCTTC
CASSPQADYGYTF
>TRBV9|TRBJ2-5|many|.
TGTGCCAGCAGCGTAGGCGGGCTAGTAGAGACCCAGTACTTC
CASSVGGLVETQYF
>TRBV12-3/TRBV12-4|TRBJ2-6|many|.
TGTGCCAGCAGCGTCAGGGCTGGGGCCAACGTCCTGACTTTC
CASSVRAGANVLTF
>TRBV15|TRBJ1-2|many|TRBD1
TGTGCCACCAGCAGAGCAGGGGGTTTAAACTATGGCTACACCTTC
CATSRAGGLNYGYTF
>TRBV6-2/TRBV6-3|TRBJ2-6|many|TRBD1
TGTGCCAGCAGTCAGGGGGTTGGGGCCAACGTCCTGACTTTC
CASSQGVGANVLTF
>TRBV6-5|TRBJ1-6|.|.
TGTGCCAGCAGTTACGGGTCCGGCCGGGATTCACCCCTCCACTTT
CASSYGSGRDSPLHF
>TRBV7-9|TRBJ2-7|many|.
TGTGCCAGCAGCTTAAACACCCACTACGAGCAGTACTTC
CASSLNTHYEQYF
>TRBV12-5|TRBJ2-2|many|.
TGTGCTAGTGGTTTGGAAGGGGGGTATAGGACCGGGGAGCTGTTTTTT
CASGLEGGYRTGELFF
>TRBV10-2|TRBJ2-3|many|.
TGCGCCAGCAGGTTGAGTCCTAGCACAGATACGCAGTATTTT
CASRLSPSTDTQYF
>TRBV4-2|TRBJ1-1|many|.
TGTGCCAGCAGCCAAGATCGGAGGGGCGGCACTGAAGCTTTCTTT
CASSQDRRGGTEAFF
>TRBV20-1|TRBJ2-7|.|.
TGCAGTGCTAGGCGGCAGACAATATACGAGCAGTACTTC
CSARRQTIYEQYF
>TRBV5-1|TRBJ1-1|many|.
TGCGCCAGCAGCTCGGGCCCCATGAACACTGAAGCTTTCTTT
CASSSGPMNTEAFF
>TRBV27|TRBJ2-5|.|.
TGTGCCAGCAGTTTATCCGGGCAGAAGCAGACCCAGTACTTC
CASSLSGQKQTQYF
>TRBV7-9|TRBJ2-1|many|.
TGTGCCAGCAGCTTAAAGGGGAGCTCCTACAATGAGCAGTTCTTC
CASSLKGSSYNEQFF
>TRBV5-1|TRBJ2-7|.|TRBD1
TGCGCCAGTACTAGGGGACAGGGGACTGGATTTGGCGAGCAGTACTTC
CASTRGQGTGFGEQYF
>TRBV18|TRBJ2-3|many|.
TGTGCCAGCTCACCAAACGATCAAGGGCAGTATTTT
CASSPNDQGQYF
>TRBV7-2|TRBJ2-1|many|TRBD2
TGTGCCAGCAGCTTGGACGGGACTAACTACAATGAGCAGTTCTTC
CASSLDGTNYNEQFF
>TRBV27|TRBJ1-4|many|.
TGTGCCAGCAGTTTAGGGGCAGGGATTGCAACTAATGAAAAACTGTTTTTT
CASSLGAGIATNEKLFF
>TRBV29-1|TRBJ2-1|many|TRBD2
TGCAGCGTTGAGGGGACTAGCGGGAGTGGATCCTACAATGAGCAGTTCTTC
CSVEGTSGSGSYNEQFF
>TRBV27|TRBJ2-1|many|TRBD1
TGTGCCAGCCGACAGGGGAGCTCCTACAATGAGCAGTTCTTC
CASRQGSSYNEQFF
>TRBV5-1|TRBJ2-5|.|.
TGCGCCAGCAGCTTGTTTTTCTCTCAGGTGGGAGAAGAGACCCAGTACTTC
CASSLFFSQVGEETQYF
>TRBV5-6|TRBJ1-2|many|.
TGTGCCAGCAGCTTGGCCGCGCGGGAAGGCTACACCTTC
CASSLAAREGYTF
>TRBV19|TRBJ2-7|.|TRBD1
TGTGCCAGTAGTTTTTGGGGACCACTGGGACAGTCTCCCTCCTACGAGCAGTACTTC
CASSFWGPLGQSPSYEQYF
>TRBV29-1|TRBJ2-2|many|.
TGCAGCGTTAAGGGAGACACCGGGGAGCTGTTTTTT
CSVKGDTGELFF
>TRBV12-3/TRBV12-4|TRBJ2-4|many|.
TGTGCCAGCCGTGTTTCCCCAAGAAACATTCAGTACTTC
CASRVSPRNIQYF
>TRBV20-1|TRBJ2-6|many|.
TGCAGTGCTAGAGATCCGTCAGGGGCCGGGGCCAACGTCCTGACTTTC
CSARDPSGAGANVLTF
>TRBV20-1|TRBJ2-5|.|.
TGCAGTGCCGAAAAGCGCCAAGAGACCCAGTACTTC
CSAEKRQETQYF
>TRBV7-2|TRBJ2-7|many|.
TGTGCCAGCAGCTTAGGACAATTGGTCTACGAGCAGTACTTC
CASSLGQLVYEQYF
>TRBV20-1|TRBJ1-2|many|TRBD1
TGCAGTGCTAGGGGTGGGACAGCTGTCTATGGCTACACCTTC
CSARGGTAVYGYTF
>TRBV12-3/TRBV12-4|TRBJ1-3|.|.
TGTGCCAGCAGCCCCGGGGACCGCTCTGGAAACACCCTATATTTT
CASSPGDRSGNTLYF